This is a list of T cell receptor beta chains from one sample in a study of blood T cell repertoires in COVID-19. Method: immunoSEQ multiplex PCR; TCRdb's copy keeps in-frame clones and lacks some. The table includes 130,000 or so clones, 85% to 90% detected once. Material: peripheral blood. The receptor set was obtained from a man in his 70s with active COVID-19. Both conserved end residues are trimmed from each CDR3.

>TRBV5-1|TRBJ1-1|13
ASSAQDTMNTEAF
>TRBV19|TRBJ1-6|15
ASSMSRQGELSSPLH
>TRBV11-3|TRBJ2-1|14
ASSLDSSGSYNEQF
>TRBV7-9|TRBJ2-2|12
ASSPRRGTGELF
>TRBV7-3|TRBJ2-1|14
ASSFTGTSGITEQF
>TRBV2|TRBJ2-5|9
ASTPEETQY
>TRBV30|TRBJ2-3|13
AWSVSGGRTDTQY
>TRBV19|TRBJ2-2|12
ALGDYANTGELF
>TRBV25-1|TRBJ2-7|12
ASSAASGVGEQY
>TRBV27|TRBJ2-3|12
ASGQSSSTDTQY
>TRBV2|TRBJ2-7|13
ATRGRGGGLSEQY
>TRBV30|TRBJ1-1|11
AWTRQGNTEAF
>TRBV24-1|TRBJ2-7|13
ATSVWREGRYEQY
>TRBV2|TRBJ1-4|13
ASSGVAGLSEKLF
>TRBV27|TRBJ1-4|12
ASSSPGVGEKLF
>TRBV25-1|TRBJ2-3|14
ASRTGTTVQGVSQY
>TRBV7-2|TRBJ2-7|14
ASSPTGPGGRNEQY
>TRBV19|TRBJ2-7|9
ASSIGGEQY
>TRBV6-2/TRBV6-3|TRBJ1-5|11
ASSNWGGQPQH
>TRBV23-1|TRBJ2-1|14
ASSQSPRVGYNEQF
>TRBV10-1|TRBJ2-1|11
ASSLDKYNEQF
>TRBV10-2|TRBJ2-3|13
ASSDPGSRADTQY
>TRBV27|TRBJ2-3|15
ASSPRSSGSIFVTQY
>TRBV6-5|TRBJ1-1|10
AITTIYTEAF
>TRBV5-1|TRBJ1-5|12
ASSLTTGVQPQH
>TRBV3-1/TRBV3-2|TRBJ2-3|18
ASSRVPGLAGFESTDTQY
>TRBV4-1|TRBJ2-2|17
ASSPHRGLAGEGTGELF
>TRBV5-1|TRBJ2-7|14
ASSTAGTGKTYEQY
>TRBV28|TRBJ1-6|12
ASRGAQGHSALH